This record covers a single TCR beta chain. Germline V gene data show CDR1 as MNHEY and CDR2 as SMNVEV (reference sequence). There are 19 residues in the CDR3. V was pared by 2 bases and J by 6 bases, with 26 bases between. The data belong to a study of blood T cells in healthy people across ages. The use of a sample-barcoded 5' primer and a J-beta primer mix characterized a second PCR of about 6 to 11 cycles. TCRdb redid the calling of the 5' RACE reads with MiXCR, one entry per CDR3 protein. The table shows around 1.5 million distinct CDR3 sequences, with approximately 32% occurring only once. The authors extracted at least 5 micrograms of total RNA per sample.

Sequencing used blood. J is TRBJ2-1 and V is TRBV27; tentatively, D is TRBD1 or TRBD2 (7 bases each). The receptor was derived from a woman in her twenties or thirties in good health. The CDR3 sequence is CASSLQPPGGTTVGNEQFF. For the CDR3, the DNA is TGTGCCAGCAGTTTACAACCTCCAGGGGGGACTACGGTAGGCAATGAGCAGTTCTTC.